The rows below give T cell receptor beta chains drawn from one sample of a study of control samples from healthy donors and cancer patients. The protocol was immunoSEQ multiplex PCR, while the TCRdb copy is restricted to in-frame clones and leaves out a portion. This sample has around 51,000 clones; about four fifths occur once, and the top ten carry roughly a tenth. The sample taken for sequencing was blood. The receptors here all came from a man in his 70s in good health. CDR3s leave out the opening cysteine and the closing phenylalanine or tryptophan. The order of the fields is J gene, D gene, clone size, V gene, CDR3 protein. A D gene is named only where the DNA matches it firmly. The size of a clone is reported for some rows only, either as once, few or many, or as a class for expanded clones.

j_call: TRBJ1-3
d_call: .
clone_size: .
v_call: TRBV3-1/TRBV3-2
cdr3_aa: ASSQGGTWPGNTIY

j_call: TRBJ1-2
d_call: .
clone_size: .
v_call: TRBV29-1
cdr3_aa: SVGGGGFNYGYT

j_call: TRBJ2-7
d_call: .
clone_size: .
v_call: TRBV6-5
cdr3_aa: ASWGRGFLGEQY

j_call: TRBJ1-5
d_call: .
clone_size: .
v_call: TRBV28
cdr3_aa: ASSTAYSNQPQH

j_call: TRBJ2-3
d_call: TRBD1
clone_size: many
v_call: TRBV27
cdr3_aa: ASSSGTGGTHTQY

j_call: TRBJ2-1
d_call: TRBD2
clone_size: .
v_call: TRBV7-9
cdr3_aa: ASLAGGSYNEQF

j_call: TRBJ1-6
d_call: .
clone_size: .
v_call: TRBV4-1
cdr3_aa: ASSPGRGASYNSPLH

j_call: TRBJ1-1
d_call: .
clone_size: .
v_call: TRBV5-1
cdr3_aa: ASSLSGGMNTEAF

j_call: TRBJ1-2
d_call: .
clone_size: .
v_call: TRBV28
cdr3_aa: ASSEPGQGYGYT

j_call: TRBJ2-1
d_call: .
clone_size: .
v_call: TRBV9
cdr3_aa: ASSLGLGSNNEQF

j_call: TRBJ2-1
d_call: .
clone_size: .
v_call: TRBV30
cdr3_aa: AWSSTSWSDEQF

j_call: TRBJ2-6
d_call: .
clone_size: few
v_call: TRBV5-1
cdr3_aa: ASIDDRTRSANVLT

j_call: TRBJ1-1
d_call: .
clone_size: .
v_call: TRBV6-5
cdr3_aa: ASRGSGNTEAF

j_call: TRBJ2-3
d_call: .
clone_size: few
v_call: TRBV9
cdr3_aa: ASSVDLSVGTQY

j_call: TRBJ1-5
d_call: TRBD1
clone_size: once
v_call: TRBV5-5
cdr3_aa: ASALRPSGQGFNQPQH

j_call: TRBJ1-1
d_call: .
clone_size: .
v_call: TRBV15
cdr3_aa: ATSRDGGPMNTEAF

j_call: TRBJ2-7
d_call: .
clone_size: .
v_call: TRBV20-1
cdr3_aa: SASSPKGTYEQY

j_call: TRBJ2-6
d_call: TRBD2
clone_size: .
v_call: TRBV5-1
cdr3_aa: ASSLVAGARSGANVLT